This T cell receptor beta chain was sequenced in a study of shared clonotypes between healthy human individuals. General study points: Between a handful of donors, naive CD4 clonotypes were shared at a level of about 5%.

Sequencing used immunoSEQ multiplex PCR; TCRdb keeps in-frame clones, though not all of them. The sample includes 600,000 to 750,000 clones, 60% to 80% seen only once; the top ten take 1.5% to 2%. Details on this clone: No antigen is known for it.

Germline CDR1 and CDR2: GTSNPN and SVGIG (reference sequence). With V trimmed by 3 bases and J by 4 bases, 8 bases remained unmatched. The CDR3 is made up of 14 amino acids. The sample consisted of memory CD4+ T cells sorted from blood. Noted subset: CD45RA-negative fraction. The sequence was obtained from a woman under 40 in good health. The gene calls are TRBV30 and TRBJ2-5; 7 bases line up with TRBD2. The CDR3, as DNA: TGTGCCTGGAGCTGGGGGAGGGAGGGAGAGACCCAGTACTTC. Encoded protein: CAWSWGREGETQYF.